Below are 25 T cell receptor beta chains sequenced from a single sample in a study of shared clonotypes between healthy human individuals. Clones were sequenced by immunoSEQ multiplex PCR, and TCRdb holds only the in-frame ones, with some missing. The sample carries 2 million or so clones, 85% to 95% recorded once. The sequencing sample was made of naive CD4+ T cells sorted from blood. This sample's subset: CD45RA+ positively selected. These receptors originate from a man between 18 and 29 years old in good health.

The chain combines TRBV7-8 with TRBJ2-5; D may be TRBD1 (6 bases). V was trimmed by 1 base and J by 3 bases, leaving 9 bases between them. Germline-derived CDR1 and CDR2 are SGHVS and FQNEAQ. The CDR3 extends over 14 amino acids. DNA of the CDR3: TGTGCCAGCAGCTTAGGATACAGGGAAGAGACCCAGTACTTC. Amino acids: CASSLGYREETQYF. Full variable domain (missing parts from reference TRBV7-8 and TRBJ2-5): GAGVSQSPRYKVAKRGQDVALRCDPISGHVSLFWYQQALGQGPEFLTYFQNEAQLDKSGLPSDRFFAERPEGSVSTLKIQRTQQEDSAVYLCASSLGYREETQYFGPGTRLLVL.

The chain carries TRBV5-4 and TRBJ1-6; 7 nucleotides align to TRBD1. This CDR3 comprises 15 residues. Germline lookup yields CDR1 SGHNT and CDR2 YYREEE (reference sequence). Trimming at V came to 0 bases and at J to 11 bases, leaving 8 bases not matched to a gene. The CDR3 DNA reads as TGTGCCAGCAGCTTGGAATGGACAGGAGGTGCACCCCTCCACTTT. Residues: CASSLEWTGGAPLHF. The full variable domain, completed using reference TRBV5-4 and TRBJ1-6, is ETGVTQSPTHLIKTRGQQVTLRCSSQSGHNTVSWYQQALGQGPQFIFQYYREEENGRGNFPPRFSGLQFPNYSSELNVNALELDDSALYLCASSLEWTGGAPLHFGNGTRLTVT.

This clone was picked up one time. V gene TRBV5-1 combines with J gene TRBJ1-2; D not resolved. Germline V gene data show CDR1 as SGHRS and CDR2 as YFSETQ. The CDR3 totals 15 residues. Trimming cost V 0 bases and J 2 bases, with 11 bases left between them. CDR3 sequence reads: CASSLGEGLNYGYTF. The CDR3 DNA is TGCGCCAGCAGCTTGGGAGAGGGTCTCAACTATGGCTACACCTTC. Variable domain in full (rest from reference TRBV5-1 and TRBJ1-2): KAGVTQTPRYLIKTRGQQVTLSCSPISGHRSVSWYQQTPGQGLQFLFEYFSETQRNKGNFPGRFSGRQFSNSRSEMNVSTLELGDSALYLCASSLGEGLNYGYTFGSGTRLTVV.

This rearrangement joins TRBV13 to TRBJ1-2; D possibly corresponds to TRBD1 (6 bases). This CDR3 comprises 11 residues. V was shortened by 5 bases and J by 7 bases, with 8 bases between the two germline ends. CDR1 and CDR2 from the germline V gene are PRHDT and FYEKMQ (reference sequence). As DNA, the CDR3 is TGTGCCAGCAGCGGGGGCGTTGGCTACACCTTC. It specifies CASSGGVGYTF.

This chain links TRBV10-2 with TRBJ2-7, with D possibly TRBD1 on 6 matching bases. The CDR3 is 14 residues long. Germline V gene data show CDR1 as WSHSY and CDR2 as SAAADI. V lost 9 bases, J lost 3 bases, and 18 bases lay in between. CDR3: CASSIQGVGYEQYF. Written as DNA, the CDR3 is TGCGCCAGTTCAATACAGGGTGTTGGCTACGAGCAGTACTTC.

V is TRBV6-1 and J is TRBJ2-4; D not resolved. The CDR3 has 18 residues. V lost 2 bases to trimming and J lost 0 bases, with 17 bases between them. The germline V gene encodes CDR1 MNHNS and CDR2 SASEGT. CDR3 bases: TGTGCCAGCAGTGAACCACGACTCGCACCCCTAGCCAAAAACATTCAGTACTTC. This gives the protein CASSEPRLAPLAKNIQYF.

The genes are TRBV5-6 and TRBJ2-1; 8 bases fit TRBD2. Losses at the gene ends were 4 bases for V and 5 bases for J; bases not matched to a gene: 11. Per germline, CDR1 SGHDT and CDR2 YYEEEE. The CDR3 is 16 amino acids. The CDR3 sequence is CASSPLGLAFDNEQFF. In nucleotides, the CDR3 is TGTGCCAGCAGCCCCCTTGGACTAGCCTTCGACAATGAGCAGTTCTTC.

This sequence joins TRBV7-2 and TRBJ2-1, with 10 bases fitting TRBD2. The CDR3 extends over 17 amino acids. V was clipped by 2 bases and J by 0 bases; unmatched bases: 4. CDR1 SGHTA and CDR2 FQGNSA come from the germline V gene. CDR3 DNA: TGTGCCAGCAGCTTACAAGCTAGCGGGAGCTCCTACAATGAGCAGTTCTTC. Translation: CASSLQASGSSYNEQFF. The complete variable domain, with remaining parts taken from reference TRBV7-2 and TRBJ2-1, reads GAGVSQSPSNKVTEKGKDVELRCDPISGHTALYWYRQSLGQGLEFLIYFQGNSAPDKSGLPSDRFSAERTGGSVSTLTIQRTQQEDSAVYLCASSLQASGSSYNEQFFGPGTRLTVL.

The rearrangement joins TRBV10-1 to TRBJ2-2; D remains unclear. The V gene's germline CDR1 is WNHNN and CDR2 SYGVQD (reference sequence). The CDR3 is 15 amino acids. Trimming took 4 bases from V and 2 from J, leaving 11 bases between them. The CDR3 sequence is CASSVAAKNTGELFF. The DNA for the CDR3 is TGCGCCAGCAGTGTGGCAGCCAAAAACACCGGGGAGCTGTTTTTT.

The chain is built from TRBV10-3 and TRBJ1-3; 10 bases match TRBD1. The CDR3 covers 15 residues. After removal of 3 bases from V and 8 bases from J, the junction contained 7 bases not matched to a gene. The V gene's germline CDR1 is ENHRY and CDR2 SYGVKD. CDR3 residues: CAISEPGTGEHTIYF. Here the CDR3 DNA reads TGTGCCATCAGTGAACCCGGGACAGGGGAACACACCATATATTTT.

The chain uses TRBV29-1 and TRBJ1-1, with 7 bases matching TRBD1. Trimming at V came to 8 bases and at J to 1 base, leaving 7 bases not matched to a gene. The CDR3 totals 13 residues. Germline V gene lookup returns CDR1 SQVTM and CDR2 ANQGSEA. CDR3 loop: CSIYRQGNTEAFF. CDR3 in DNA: TGCAGCATCTATCGACAGGGGAACACTGAAGCTTTCTTT.

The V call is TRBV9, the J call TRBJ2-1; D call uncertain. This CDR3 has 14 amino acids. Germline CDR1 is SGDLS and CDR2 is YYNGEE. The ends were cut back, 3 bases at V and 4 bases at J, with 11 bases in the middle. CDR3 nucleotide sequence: TGTGCCAGCAGCGGGGTCCCTGGGTACAATGAGCAGTTCTTC. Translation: CASSGVPGYNEQFF.

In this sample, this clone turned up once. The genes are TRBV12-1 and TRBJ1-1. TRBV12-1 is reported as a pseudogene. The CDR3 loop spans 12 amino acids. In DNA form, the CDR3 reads TGTGCCAGCCCCCCGCTGCACACTGAAGCTTTCTTT. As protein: CASPPLHTEAFF.

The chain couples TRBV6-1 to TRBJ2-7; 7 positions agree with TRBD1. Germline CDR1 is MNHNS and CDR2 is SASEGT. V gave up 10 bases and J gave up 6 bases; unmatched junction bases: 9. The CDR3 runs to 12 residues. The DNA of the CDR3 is TGTGCCACCCGACAGGGAGAATCCGAGCAGTACTTC. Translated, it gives CATRQGESEQYF.

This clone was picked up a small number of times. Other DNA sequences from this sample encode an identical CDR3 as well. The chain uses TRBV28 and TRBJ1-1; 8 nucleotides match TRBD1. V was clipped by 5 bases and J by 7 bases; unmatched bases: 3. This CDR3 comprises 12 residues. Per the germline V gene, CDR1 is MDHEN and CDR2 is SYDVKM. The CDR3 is CASSLGQGEAFF. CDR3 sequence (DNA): TGTGCCAGCAGTCTCGGACAGGGTGAAGCTTTCTTT.

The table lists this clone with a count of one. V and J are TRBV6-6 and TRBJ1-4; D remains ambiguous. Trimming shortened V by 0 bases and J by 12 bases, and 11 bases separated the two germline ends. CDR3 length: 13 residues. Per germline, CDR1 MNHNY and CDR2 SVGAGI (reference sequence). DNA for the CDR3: TGTGCCAGCAGTTACTCGCCTAACCAGGAACTGTTTTTT. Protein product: CASSYSPNQELFF.

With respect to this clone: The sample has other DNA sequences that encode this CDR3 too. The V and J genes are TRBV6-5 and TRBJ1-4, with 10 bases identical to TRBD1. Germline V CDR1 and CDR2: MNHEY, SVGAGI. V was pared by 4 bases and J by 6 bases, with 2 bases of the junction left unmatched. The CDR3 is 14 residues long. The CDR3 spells CASSLGTGDEKLFF. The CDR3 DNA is TGTGCCAGCAGTTTAGGGACAGGGGATGAAAAACTGTTTTTT.

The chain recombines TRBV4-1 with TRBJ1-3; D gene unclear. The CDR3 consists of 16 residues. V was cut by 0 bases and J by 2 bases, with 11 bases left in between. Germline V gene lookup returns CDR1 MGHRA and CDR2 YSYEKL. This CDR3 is CASSQEIGRTGNTIYF. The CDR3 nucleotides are TGCGCCAGCAGCCAAGAGATAGGCAGAACTGGAAACACCATATATTTT.

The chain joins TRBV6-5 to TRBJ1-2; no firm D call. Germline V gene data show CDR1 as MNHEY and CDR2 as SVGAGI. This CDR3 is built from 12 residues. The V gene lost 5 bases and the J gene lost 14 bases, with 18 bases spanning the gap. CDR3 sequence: CASSDLLRVKTF. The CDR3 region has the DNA TGTGCCAGCAGTGACCTCCTAAGAGTTAAGACCTTC.

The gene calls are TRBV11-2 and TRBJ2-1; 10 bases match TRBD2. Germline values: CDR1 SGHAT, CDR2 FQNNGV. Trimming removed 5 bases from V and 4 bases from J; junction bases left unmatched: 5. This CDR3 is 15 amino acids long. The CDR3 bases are TGTGCCAGCAGCCCGGGGACTAGCGTGTACAATGAGCAGTTCTTC. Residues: CASSPGTSVYNEQFF.

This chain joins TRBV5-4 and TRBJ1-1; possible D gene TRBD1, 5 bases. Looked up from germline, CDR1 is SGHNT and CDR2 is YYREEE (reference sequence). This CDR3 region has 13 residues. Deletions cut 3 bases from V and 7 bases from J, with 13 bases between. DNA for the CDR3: TGTGCCAGCAGCTGGAGTGGGCAGGGTGAAGCTTTCTTT. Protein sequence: CASSWSGQGEAFF. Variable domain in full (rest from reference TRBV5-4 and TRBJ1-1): ETGVTQSPTHLIKTRGQQVTLRCSSQSGHNTVSWYQQALGQGPQFIFQYYREEENGRGNFPPRFSGLQFPNYSSELNVNALELDDSALYLCASSWSGQGEAFFGQGTRLTVV.

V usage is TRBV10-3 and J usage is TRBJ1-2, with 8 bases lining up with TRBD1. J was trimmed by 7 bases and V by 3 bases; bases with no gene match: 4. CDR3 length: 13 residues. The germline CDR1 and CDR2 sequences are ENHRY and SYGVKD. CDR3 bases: TGTGCCATCAGTGACCTGGACAGGGTTGGCTACACCTTC. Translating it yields CAISDLDRVGYTF.

CDR3 in amino acids: CASSIGQANEQFF. In nucleotides, the CDR3 is TGTGCCAGCAGCATCGGACAGGCCAATGAGCAGTTCTTC. This rearrangement joins TRBV5-6 to TRBJ2-1; 7 nucleotides line up with TRBD1. The junction had 4 bases not matched to a gene; V was cut back by 4 bases and J by 6 bases. CDR3 length equals 13 residues. Looked up from germline, CDR1 is SGHDT and CDR2 is YYEEEE.

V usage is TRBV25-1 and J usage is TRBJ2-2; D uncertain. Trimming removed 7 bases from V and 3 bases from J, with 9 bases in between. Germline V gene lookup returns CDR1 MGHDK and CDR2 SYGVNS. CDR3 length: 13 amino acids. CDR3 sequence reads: CASKDGYTGELFF. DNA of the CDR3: TGTGCCAGCAAGGACGGATACACCGGGGAGCTGTTTTTT.

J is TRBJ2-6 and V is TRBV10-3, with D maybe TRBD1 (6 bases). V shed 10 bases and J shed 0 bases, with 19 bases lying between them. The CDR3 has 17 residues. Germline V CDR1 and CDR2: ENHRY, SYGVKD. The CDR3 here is CATLGGQPFSGANVLTF. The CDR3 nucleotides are TGTGCCACCCTAGGAGGACAGCCATTCTCTGGGGCCAACGTCCTGACTTTC.